Reported below is one T cell receptor (beta chain). Its antigen is currently unknown. The listed genes are named as in mouse. The entry originates in a study of tissue T cells after allogeneic stem cell transplantation. Overall study findings and caveats: Tissue-detected TCR repertoire was only partly captured by blood and spleen T cells. Few T cell clones were shared across patients, but motif clusters showed tissue-specific shared signatures.

CDR3 sequences, V/J genes, frequencies and template counts came from survey-depth TCRbeta sequencing. The repertoire was sequenced with immunoSEQ multiplex PCR; TCRdb's copy has only in-frame clones and lacks some. The profile shows around 580 clones, about three quarters of them singletons. This TCR derives from a female BALB/c mouse in good health. MHC haplotype of the strain: H2-d. The sample was liver tissue.

Partial CDR3 DNA: TGTGCCAGCAGTGATGAAGGGGAGGAACAGTAC. It is translated as CASSDEGEEQY. The whole CDR3 protein is CASSDEGEEQYF. This chain links TRBV13-1 with TRBJ2-7; tentatively, D is TRBD1 (5 bases). Coverage ceases 1 residue before the CDR3 finishes, and the germline J gene fills in the end. Germline values: CDR1 NSHNY, CDR2 SYGAGN. The V end lost 0 bases, the J end lost 7 bases, and 8 bases lay between the germline ends. The CDR3 has 12 amino acids.